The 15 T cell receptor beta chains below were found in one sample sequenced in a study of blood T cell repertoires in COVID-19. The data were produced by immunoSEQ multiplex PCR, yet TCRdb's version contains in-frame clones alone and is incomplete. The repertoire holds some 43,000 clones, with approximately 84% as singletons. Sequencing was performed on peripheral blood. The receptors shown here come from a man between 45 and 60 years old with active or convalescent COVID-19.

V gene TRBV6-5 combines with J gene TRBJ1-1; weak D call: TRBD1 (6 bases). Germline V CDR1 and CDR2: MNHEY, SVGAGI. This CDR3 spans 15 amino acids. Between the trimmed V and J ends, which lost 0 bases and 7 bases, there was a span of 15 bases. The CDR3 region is CASSYSGAQGVEAFF. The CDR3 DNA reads TGTGCCAGCAGTTACTCGGGGGCGCAAGGGGTTGAAGCTTTCTTT.

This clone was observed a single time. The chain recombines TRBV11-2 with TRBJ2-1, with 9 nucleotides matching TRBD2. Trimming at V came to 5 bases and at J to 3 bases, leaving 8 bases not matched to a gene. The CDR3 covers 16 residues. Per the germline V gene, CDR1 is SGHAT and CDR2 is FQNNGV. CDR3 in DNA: TGTGCCAGCAGCGAAATTGCTAGCGGGGACTACAATGAGCAGTTCTTC. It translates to CASSEIASGDYNEQFF.

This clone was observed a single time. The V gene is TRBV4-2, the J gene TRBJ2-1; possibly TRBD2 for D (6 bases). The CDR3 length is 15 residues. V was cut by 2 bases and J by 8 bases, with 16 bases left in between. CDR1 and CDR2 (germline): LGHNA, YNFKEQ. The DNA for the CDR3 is TGTGCCAGCAGCCAACGGGACGGGGGAGTGGATGAGCAGTTCTTC. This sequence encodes CASSQRDGGVDEQFF.

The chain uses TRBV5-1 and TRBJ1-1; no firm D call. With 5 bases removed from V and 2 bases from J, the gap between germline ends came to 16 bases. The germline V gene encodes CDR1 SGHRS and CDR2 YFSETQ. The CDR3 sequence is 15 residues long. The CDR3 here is CASSDWPGSNTEAFF. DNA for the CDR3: TGCGCCAGCAGTGATTGGCCGGGATCCAACACTGAAGCTTTCTTT.

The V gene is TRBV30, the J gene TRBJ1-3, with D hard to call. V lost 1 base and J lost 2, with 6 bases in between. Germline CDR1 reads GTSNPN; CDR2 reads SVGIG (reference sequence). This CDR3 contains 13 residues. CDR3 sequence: CAWSAVTGNTIYF. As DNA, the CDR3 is TGTGCCTGGAGTGCAGTCACTGGAAACACCATATATTTT.

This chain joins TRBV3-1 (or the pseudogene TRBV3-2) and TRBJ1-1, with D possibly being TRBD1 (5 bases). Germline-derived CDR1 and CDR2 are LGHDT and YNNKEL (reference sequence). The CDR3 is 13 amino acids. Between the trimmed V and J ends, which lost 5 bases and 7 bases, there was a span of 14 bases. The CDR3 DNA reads TGTGCCAGCAGCACCCGGCAGGGTAATGAAGCTTTCTTT. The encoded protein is CASSTRQGNEAFF.

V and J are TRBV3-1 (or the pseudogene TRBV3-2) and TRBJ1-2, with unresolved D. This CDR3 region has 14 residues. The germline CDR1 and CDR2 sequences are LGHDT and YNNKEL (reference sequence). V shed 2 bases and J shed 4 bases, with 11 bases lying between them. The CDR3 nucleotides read TGTGCCAGCAGCCAAAAAGCCGGGTCCTATGGCTACACCTTC. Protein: CASSQKAGSYGYTF.

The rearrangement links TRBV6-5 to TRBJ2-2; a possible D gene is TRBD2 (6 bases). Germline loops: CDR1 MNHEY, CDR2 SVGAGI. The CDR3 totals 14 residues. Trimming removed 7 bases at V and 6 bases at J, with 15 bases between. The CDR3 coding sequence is TGTGCCAGCAATAGGCCAGGGAGGTCCGGGGAGCTGTTTTTT. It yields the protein CASNRPGRSGELFF.

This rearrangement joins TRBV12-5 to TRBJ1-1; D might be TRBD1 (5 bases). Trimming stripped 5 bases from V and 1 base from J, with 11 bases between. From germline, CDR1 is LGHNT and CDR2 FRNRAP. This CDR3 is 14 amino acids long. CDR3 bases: TGTGCTAGTGGTATGGGACTCGAGAACACTGAAGCTTTCTTT. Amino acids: CASGMGLENTEAFF.

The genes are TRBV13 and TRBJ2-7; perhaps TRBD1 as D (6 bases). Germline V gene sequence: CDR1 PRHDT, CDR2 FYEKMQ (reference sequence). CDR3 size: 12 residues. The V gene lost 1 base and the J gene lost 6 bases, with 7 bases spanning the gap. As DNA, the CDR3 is TGTGCCAGCAGCTTAGACAGGGTCGAGCAGTACTTC. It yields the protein CASSLDRVEQYF. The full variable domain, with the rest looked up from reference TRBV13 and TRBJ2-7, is AAGVIQSPRHLIKEKRETATLKCYPIPRHDTVYWYQQGPGQDPQFLISFYEKMQSDKGSIPDRFSAQQFSDYHSELNMSSLELGDSALYFCASSLDRVEQYFGPGTRLTVT.

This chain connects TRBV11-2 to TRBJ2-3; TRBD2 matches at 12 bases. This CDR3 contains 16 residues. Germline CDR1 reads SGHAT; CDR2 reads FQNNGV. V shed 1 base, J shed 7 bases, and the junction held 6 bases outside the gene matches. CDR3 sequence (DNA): TGTGCCAGCAGCTTAGGGATCACTAGCGGGGGGAATACGCAGTATTTT. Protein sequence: CASSLGITSGGNTQYF.

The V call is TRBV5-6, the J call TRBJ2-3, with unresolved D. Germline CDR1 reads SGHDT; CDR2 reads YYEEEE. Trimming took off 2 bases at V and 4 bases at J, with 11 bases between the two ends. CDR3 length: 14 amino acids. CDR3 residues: CASSFGPLADTQYF. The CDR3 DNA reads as TGTGCCAGCAGCTTTGGCCCCCTGGCAGATACGCAGTATTTT. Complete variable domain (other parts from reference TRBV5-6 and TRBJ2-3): DAGVTQSPTHLIKTRGQQVTLRCSPKSGHDTVSWYQQALGQGPQFIFQYYEEEERQRGNFPDRFSGHQFPNYSSELNVNALLLGDSALYLCASSFGPLADTQYFGPGTRLTVL.

DNA of the CDR3: TGTGCCACCAGTGGTCTAGGACAGGGGAATGAGCAGTTCTTC. It specifies CATSGLGQGNEQFF. The V gene is TRBV24-1, the J gene TRBJ2-1; 9 positions match TRBD1. V lost 5 bases to trimming and J lost 7 bases; unmatched junction nucleotides: 5. The CDR3 spans 14 residues. CDR1 and CDR2 (germline): KGHDR, SFDVKD.

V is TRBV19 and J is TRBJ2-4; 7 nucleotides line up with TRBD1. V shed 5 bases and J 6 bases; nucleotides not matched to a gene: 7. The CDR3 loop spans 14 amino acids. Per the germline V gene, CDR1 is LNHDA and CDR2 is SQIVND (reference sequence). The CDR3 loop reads CASSPSGQSNIQYF. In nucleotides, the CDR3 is TGTGCCAGTAGTCCCTCGGGACAGTCAAACATTCAGTACTTC.

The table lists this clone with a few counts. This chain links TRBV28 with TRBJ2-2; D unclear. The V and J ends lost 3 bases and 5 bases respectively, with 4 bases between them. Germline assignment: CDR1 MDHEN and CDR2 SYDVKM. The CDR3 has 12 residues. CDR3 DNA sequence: TGTGCCAGCAGTTTCTTTACCGGGGAGCTGTTTTTT. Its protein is CASSFFTGELFF.